This record concerns one TCR beta chain sequence. No cognate antigen has been identified for it. Base qualities are missing; no much larger clone stands one base away. The method behind the library was PCR. TCRdb lists the instrument as Illumina HiSeq 2500. Molecular barcoding was employed in the preparation of TCR libraries, with unique molecular identifiers being used to normalize TCRbeta repertoire quantification. TCRdb reprocessed the public reads (quality trimming at Q25 with fastp, clone calling with MiXCR) and kept in-frame beta chains. Merged by CDR3 protein, the rows form single entries marked with the most common genes and DNA. The sample table holds approximately 980,000 distinct CDR3 sequences, of which under 30% were seen once. The ten largest account for more than 25% of the sample. V trim: 6 bases; J trim: 3 bases; unmatched bases: 19. For CDR1 and CDR2, the germline V gene lists MNHNS and SASEGT. The CDR3 holds 18 amino acids from the cysteine to the phenylalanine. Only CDR3 DNA is held: 54 bases, read in frame from base 1.

This sample was taken from a study of T-cell reconstitution after alpha-beta-depleted transplantation in children (dated by TCRdb to 2015 to 2016). As for the study more broadly: The study quantitatively tracked T-cell immune reconstitution after TCRalphabeta/CD19-depleted allogeneic hematopoietic cell transplantation in children using TCR repertoire profiling.

The meaning of the sample's treatment or condition label: allogeneic hematopoietic cell transplantation with graft depleted of TCRalphabeta T cells and CD19 B cells. The children who served as transplant recipients had been given grafts of TCRalphabeta/CD19-depleted allogeneic hematopoietic cells. What the study reported, not specific to this receptor: The frequencies of hyperexpanded clones fell over the following months, and after one year, T-cell counts and TCRbeta diversity were mostly attributed to newly produced T cells. In some patients, high TCRbeta diversity at day 60 was attributed to recipient T cells and intrathymic progenitors that had survived conditioning. Apparently early alphabetaT-cell count recovery about two months after transplant reportedly relied on only several hundred rapidly expanded clones derived from non-depleted graft cells.

The sequence links TRBV6-1 to TRBJ2-7; the junction holds 8 bases that match TRBD2. Sequenced here: PBMCs, mostly from graft donor cells, sampled 360 days after TCRalphabeta/CD19-depleted stem cell transplant. This TCR was recovered from a boy younger than two who had a stem cell transplant for SCID, so the T cells may come from the graft donor. The CDR3 sequence is CASSPRAGGPQRFYEQYF. The DNA sequence is TGTGCCAGCAGCCCTCGGGCGGGGGGTCCCCAAAGATTCTACGAGCAGTACTTC.